These 15 T cell receptor beta chains originate from one sample sequenced in a study of blood T cell repertoires in COVID-19. The table came from immunoSEQ multiplex PCR; TCRdb's copy has only in-frame clones and leaves some out. The table records tens of thousands of clones, around 83% of them present only once. Sequenced: peripheral blood. The receptor source for this set is a woman at least 80 years old with acute or convalescent COVID-19.

V and J are TRBV28 and TRBJ2-3; D may be TRBD2 (7 bases). This CDR3 comprises 18 residues. V lost 2 bases and J 1 base, leaving 19 bases between the germline ends. Germline CDR1 MDHEN, CDR2 SYDVKM. The CDR3 is CASSLPSNRGARTDTQYF. The CDR3, as DNA: TGTGCCAGCAGTTTACCCTCTAACCGGGGGGCCCGCACAGATACGCAGTATTTT.

Concerning this clone itself: This sample also contains other DNA sequences that code for the same CDR3. The V gene is TRBV7-8, the J gene TRBJ2-3, with D possibly TRBD2 on 5 matching bases. V lost 5 bases and J 10 bases, leaving 10 bases between the germline ends. Germline V CDR1 and CDR2: SGHVS, FQNEAQ. The CDR3 runs 11 residues. CDR3 in amino acids: CASSLRGSQYF. In DNA form, the CDR3 reads TGTGCCAGCAGCCTACGGGGATCGCAGTATTTT.

The chain employs TRBV7-2 and TRBJ2-3; TRBD2 matches at 12 bases. Germline trimming cut 1 base from V and 0 bases from J; bases unmatched to any gene: 2. The CDR3 is 17 residues long. Germline V gene sequence: CDR1 SGHTA, CDR2 FQGNSA. The CDR3 sequence is CASSLETSGGSTDTQYF. CDR3 bases: TGTGCCAGCAGCTTAGAGACTAGCGGGGGTAGCACAGATACGCAGTATTTT.

The V and J genes are TRBV2 and TRBJ1-2; 8 bases match TRBD1. Germline lookup yields CDR1 SNHLY and CDR2 FYNNEI. The CDR3 totals 14 residues. V dropped 6 bases and J dropped 0; count of bases not matched to a gene: 3. The CDR3 sequence is CASSGTGPNYGYTF. CDR3 sequence (DNA): TGTGCCAGCAGCGGGACAGGACCTAACTATGGCTACACCTTC.

J is TRBJ2-2 and V is TRBV14, with 7 positions matching TRBD1. With 0 bases clipped from V and 2 bases from J, the junction kept 6 bases outside the gene matches. The CDR3 is 17 amino acids. Germline V gene data show CDR1 as SGHDN and CDR2 as FVKESK. Here the CDR3 reads CASSQEEGTANTGELFF. The CDR3 region has the DNA TGTGCCAGCAGCCAAGAAGAAGGGACAGCCAACACCGGGGAGCTGTTTTTT. The full variable domain, rest sourced from reference TRBV14 and TRBJ2-2, is EAGVTQFPSHSVIEKGQTVTLRCDPISGHDNLYWYRRVMGKEIKFLLHFVKESKQDESGMPNNRFLAERTGGTYSTLKVQPAELEDSGVYFCASSQEEGTANTGELFFGEGSRLTVL.

This clone was seen just once. The CDR3 DNA follows: TGTGCCAGTAGTCGGACAGTTTATAATTCACCCCTCCACTTT. Its translation: CASSRTVYNSPLHF. V gene TRBV19 combines with J gene TRBJ1-6; D is perhaps TRBD1 (6 bases). The CDR3 is 14 amino acids. Germline V lookup: CDR1 LNHDA, CDR2 SQIVND (reference sequence). Trimming shortened V by 5 bases and J by 4 bases, and 9 bases separated the two germline ends. The full variable domain, with the rest looked up from reference TRBV19 and TRBJ1-6, is DGGITQSPKYLFRKEGQNVTLSCEQNLNHDAMYWYRQDPGQGLRLIYYSQIVNDFQKGDIAEGYSVSREKKESFPLTVTSAQKNPTAFYLCASSRTVYNSPLHFGNGTRLTVT.

This clone showed up just once. The genes are TRBV9 and TRBJ1-2, with 7 positions matching TRBD1. Germline values: CDR1 SGDLS, CDR2 YYNGEE. The CDR3 has 12 amino acids. The trim removed 4 bases at V and 8 bases at J, leaving 5 bases unmatched. The CDR3 DNA is TGTGCCAGCAGCACGGGACAGTGGGGCTACACCTTC. Translating gives CASSTGQWGYTF. Looking up the rest from reference TRBV9 and TRBJ1-2 gives the full variable domain: DSGVTQTPKHLITATGQRVTLRCSPRSGDLSVYWYQQSLDQGLQFLIQYYNGEERAKGNILERFSAQQFPDLHSELNLSSLELGDSALYFCASSTGQWGYTFGSGTRLTVV.

The chain recombines TRBV19 with TRBJ1-6; 8 bases are shared with TRBD1. The CDR3 loop spans 12 amino acids. Germline V gene data show CDR1 as LNHDA and CDR2 as SQIVND (reference sequence). V lost 8 bases, J lost 11 bases, and 5 bases stayed unmatched. CDR3 DNA: TGTGCCAGTGGAGGACAGGGACCACCCCTCCACTTT. It encodes CASGGQGPPLHF. The full variable domain, in which reference TRBV19 and TRBJ1-6 provide the parts outside the CDR3, is DGGITQSPKYLFRKEGQNVTLSCEQNLNHDAMYWYRQDPGQGLRLIYYSQIVNDFQKGDIAEGYSVSREKKESFPLTVTSAQKNPTAFYLCASGGQGPPLHFGNGTRLTVT.

The chain is built from TRBV3-1 (or the pseudogene TRBV3-2) and TRBJ1-6; the D gene is possibly TRBD1 (5 bases). V lost 1 base and J lost 8, with 12 bases in between. This CDR3 region has 15 residues. CDR1 is LGHDT, CDR2 YNNKEL, per germline (reference sequence). The CDR3 loop is CASSQVGGKDSPLHF. The CDR3 nucleotides read TGTGCCAGCAGCCAAGTCGGGGGGAAGGATTCACCCCTCCACTTT.

V usage is TRBV11-3 and J usage is TRBJ1-1; D uncertain. Trimming stripped 3 bases from V and 6 bases from J, with 11 bases between. Germline V gene data show CDR1 as SGHNT and CDR2 as YENEEA. This CDR3 spans 13 amino acids. The CDR3 DNA follows: TGTGCCAGCAGCTTCGGGCGGGAACCTGAAGCTTTCTTT. It encodes CASSFGREPEAFF.

This chain connects TRBV4-1 to TRBJ1-2; D perhaps matches TRBD1 (6 bases). The V end lost 0 bases, the J end lost 4 bases, and 12 bases lay between the germline ends. CDR3 length: 15 residues. CDR1 and CDR2 from the germline V gene are MGHRA and YSYEKL. Here the CDR3 reads CASSQDFDRPYGYTF. The CDR3 DNA sequence: TGCGCCAGCAGCCAAGATTTCGACAGGCCCTATGGCTACACCTTC.

Note on this clone: The sample carries other DNA sequences with the same CDR3. The gene calls are TRBV4-1 and TRBJ1-5; D is uncertain. V lost 0 bases and J lost 2, with 5 bases in between. The CDR3 runs 14 residues. Germline CDR1 MGHRA, CDR2 YSYEKL. The CDR3 loop reads CASSQDRGNQPQHF. The CDR3, as DNA: TGCGCCAGCAGCCAAGATCGTGGCAATCAGCCCCAGCATTTT.

This chain uses TRBV7-2 with TRBJ2-1; a weak D match, TRBD2 (5 bases). V shed 1 base and J shed 1 base, with 8 bases lying between them. The CDR3 totals 15 residues. Per germline, CDR1 SGHTA and CDR2 FQGNSA. The CDR3 is CASSLGGGSYNEQFF. The CDR3 DNA reads TGTGCCAGCAGCTTAGGCGGCGGGTCCTACAATGAGCAGTTCTTC.

CDR3 DNA: TGTGCCAGCACGTTGGGACAGGGTGGGGAGACCCAGTACTTC. Residues: CASTLGQGGETQYF. The genes are TRBV2 and TRBJ2-5, with 9 nucleotides matching TRBD1. J lost 5 bases, V lost 7 bases, and 8 bases had no gene match. CDR1 is SNHLY and CDR2 is FYNNEI in the germline V gene. CDR3 length: 14 residues.

The chain recombines TRBV9 with TRBJ2-1, with a possible D match to TRBD2 (5 bases). Germline V gene sequence: CDR1 SGDLS, CDR2 YYNGEE. V lost 0 bases and J lost 8, with 9 bases in between. There are 13 residues in the CDR3. CDR3 sequence (DNA): TGTGCCAGCAGCGTAGGGACTGGCTATGAGCAGTTCTTC. Translation gives CASSVGTGYEQFF.